The 28 T cell receptor beta chains below were found in one sample sequenced in a study of regulatory T cells in long-lasting Graves disease. The time point denotes: persistent/refractory GD, antithyroid drugs over 5 years with positive TRAb. There was RNA extracted from PBMCs, and the TCR library was made from it. CDR3-region Arm-PCR and iRepertoire HTBI primers produced the TCR beta libraries. MiXCR, applied by TCRdb to the multiplex PCR reads, yields one record per CDR3 protein. The sample holds around 460,000 distinct CDR3 sequences, roughly a fifth seen once. This material consisted of peripheral blood mononuclear cells (PBMCs), taken when the disease was refractory, from a patient treated with antithyroid drugs. These receptors all come from a female donor with Graves disease.

The rearrangement uses TRBV27 and TRBJ2-3; D might be TRBD2 (7 bases). This CDR3 region has 17 residues. CDR1 is MNHEY and CDR2 is SMNVEV in the germline V gene (reference sequence). V shed 1 base and J shed 9 bases, with 23 bases lying between them. The CDR3 protein is CASSLLDAGALPLTQYF. CDR3 coding DNA: TGTGCCAGCAGTTTATTGGACGCGGGGGCACTCCCTTTGACGCAGTATTTT.

This clonotype has just a few counts. The CDR3 coding sequence is TGTGCCAGCAGCCTTGGACAGGATGGAGAAAAACTGTTTTTT. This gives the protein CASSLGQDGEKLFF. This chain joins TRBV6-1 and TRBJ1-4; 7 nucleotides align to TRBD1. The CDR3 is 14 amino acids. V was pared by 6 bases and J by 8 bases, with 9 bases of the junction left unmatched. The germline CDR1 and CDR2 sequences are MNHNS and SASEGT.

This clonotype has just a few counts. The gene calls are TRBV28 and TRBJ1-2; possible D gene TRBD1, 6 bases. The CDR3 runs to 15 residues. Per germline, CDR1 MDHEN and CDR2 SYDVKM. Trimming shortened V by 7 bases and J by 7 bases, and 22 bases separated the two germline ends. The CDR3 sequence is CASTKYHRAPFGYTF. In DNA, the CDR3 is TGTGCCAGCACCAAGTATCACAGGGCTCCGTTTGGCTACACCTTC.

The rearrangement uses TRBV5-1 and TRBJ2-5, with 9 nucleotides matching TRBD2. Germline-derived CDR1 and CDR2 are SGHRS and YFSETQ. This CDR3 comprises 14 residues. Germline trimming cut 5 bases from V and 0 bases from J; bases unmatched to any gene: 2. CDR3 DNA: TGCGCCAGCAGGGCTAGCGGGGACCAAGAGACCCAGTACTTC. Protein product: CASRASGDQETQYF.

This clonotype showed up just a few times. In DNA form, the CDR3 reads TGTGCCAGTAGCGAGTGGGCGGACAGGAGTAACTATGGCTACACCTTC. It translates to CASSEWADRSNYGYTF. This rearrangement joins TRBV19 to TRBJ1-2, with 7 bases matching TRBD1. Germline values: CDR1 LNHDA, CDR2 SQIVND (reference sequence). After removal of 6 bases from V and 1 base from J, the junction contained 11 bases not matched to a gene. The CDR3 contains 16 residues. The full variable domain, its missing parts supplied by reference TRBV19 and TRBJ1-2, is DGGITQSPKYLFRKEGQNVTLSCEQNLNHDAMYWYRQDPGQGLRLIYYSQIVNDFQKGDIAEGYSVSREKKESFPLTVTSAQKNPTAFYLCASSEWADRSNYGYTFGSGTRLTVV.

Notes on this clonotype: Because the CDR3 is missing its conserved closing phenylalanine or tryptophan, this is likely a read error. This chain connects TRBV27 to TRBJ1-1; no clear D gene. V gave up 8 bases and J gave up 5 bases, with 12 bases separating them. Germline values: CDR1 MNHEY, CDR2 SMNVEV (reference sequence). This CDR3 has 12 amino acids. CDR3 loop: CASRTGGTEAFL. CDR3 bases: TGTGCCAGCCGAACCGGTGGGACTGAAGCTTTCCTT.

This chain connects TRBV18 to TRBJ2-7, with D perhaps being TRBD1 or TRBD2 (7 bases each). Trimming shortened V by 3 bases and J by 4 bases, and 13 bases separated the two germline ends. CDR3 length equals 14 residues. CDR1 is KGHSH and CDR2 is LQKENI in the germline V gene. The DNA of the CDR3 is TGTGCCAGCTCACCGACAGGGACTACATACGAGCAGTACTTC. Encoded protein: CASSPTGTTYEQYF.

The chain employs TRBV19 and TRBJ2-7, with D maybe TRBD2 (5 bases). With 5 bases removed from V and 9 bases from J, the gap between germline ends came to 23 bases. CDR1 and CDR2 (germline): LNHDA, SQIVND (reference sequence). The CDR3 runs to 15 residues. CDR3 DNA sequence: TGTGCCAGTAGTTCCGCAGGTTACGTCGGCGAGGGGCAGTACTTC. This gives the protein CASSSAGYVGEGQYF.

The genes are TRBV20-1 and TRBJ1-2; D uncertain. Germline V gene lookup returns CDR1 DFQATT and CDR2 SNEGSKA (reference sequence). The CDR3 covers 15 residues. Trimming cost V 3 bases and J 2 bases, with 16 bases left between them. The CDR3 coding sequence is TGCAGTGCTAGCCTCTCAGAGGCGAGGAACTATGGCTACACCTTC. Its protein is CSASLSEARNYGYTF.

The chain joins TRBV20-1 to TRBJ2-7; tentatively, D is TRBD1 (5 bases). This CDR3 spans 13 amino acids. The V gene's germline CDR1 is DFQATT and CDR2 SNEGSKA (reference sequence). The germline V and J ends were trimmed by 6 bases and 0 bases, with 12 bases remaining between them. DNA for the CDR3: TGCAGTGCGAAGGGGCTGAACTCCTACGAGCAGTACTTC. It yields the protein CSAKGLNSYEQYF.

For the CDR3, the DNA is TGCAGTGCTCCTCGACGCGGGATTGAAGCTTTCTTT. It specifies CSAPRRGIEAFF. V gene TRBV20-1 combines with J gene TRBJ1-1, with D unclear. Germline loops: CDR1 DFQATT, CDR2 SNEGSKA (reference sequence). The V and J ends lost 5 bases and 7 bases respectively, with 14 bases between them. This CDR3 has 12 amino acids.

The sample holds many counts of this clonotype. The rearrangement joins TRBV7-2 to TRBJ2-6, with a tentative D call TRBD1 (6 bases). With 6 bases removed from V and 0 bases from J, the gap between germline ends came to 12 bases. The germline CDR1 and CDR2 sequences are SGHTA and FQGNSA. This CDR3 spans 16 amino acids. In nucleotides, the CDR3 is TGTGCCAGCAGGCCTACAGGGTTCTCTGGGGCCAACGTCCTGACTTTC. Translating it yields CASRPTGFSGANVLTF.

Concerning this clonotype itself: This could be a read error, since a much larger clone is one nucleotide away. The chain joins TRBV11-3 to TRBJ1-5, with 7 positions matching TRBD1. In germline, CDR1 is SGHNT, CDR2 YENEEA. After removal of 8 bases from V and 11 bases from J, the junction contained 21 bases not matched to a gene. CDR3 length: 16 amino acids. The CDR3 DNA reads as TGTGCCAGCTGGGTTATCGGAGGGGGCGACCTCTTATCCCAGCATTTT. It translates to CASWVIGGGDLLSQHF.

This clonotype was picked up many times. The V call is TRBV2, the J call TRBJ1-2, with 7 bases matching TRBD1. V was clipped by 6 bases and J by 1 base; unmatched bases: 2. From germline, CDR1 is SNHLY and CDR2 FYNNEI. The CDR3 contains 13 residues. The CDR3, as DNA: TGTGCCAGCAGGCGGGACAGTAACTATGGCTACACCTTC. Its protein is CASRRDSNYGYTF. The whole variable domain, filled in from reference TRBV2 and TRBJ1-2, reads EPEVTQTPSHQVTQMGQEVILRCVPISNHLYFYWYRQILGQKVEFLVSFYNNEISEKSEIFDDQFSVERPDGSNFTLKIRSTKLEDSAMYFCASRRDSNYGYTFGSGTRLTVV.

The genes are TRBV10-3 and TRBJ2-7, with 8 bases that match TRBD1. The length of the CDR3 is 13 residues. CDR1 is ENHRY, CDR2 SYGVKD, per germline. After removal of 0 bases from V and 6 bases from J, the junction contained 1 base not matched to a gene. As DNA, the CDR3 is TGTGCCATCAGTGAGTCTGACAGGGGCGAGCAGTACTTC. This codes for CAISESDRGEQYF.

There are many counts of this clonotype. The rearrangement joins TRBV12-3 or TRBV12-4 to TRBJ2-5; D tentatively fits TRBD1 or TRBD2 (5 bases each). The ends were cut back, 6 bases at V and 5 bases at J, with 19 bases in the middle. CDR3 length equals 15 residues. The CDR3, as DNA: TGTGCCAGCAGCTGGGTGGGGACCCTGGGGGAGACCCAGTACTTC. This encodes CASSWVGTLGETQYF.

There are many counts of this clonotype. J is TRBJ1-1 and V is TRBV24-1; D is ambiguous. Germline V gene lookup returns CDR1 KGHDR and CDR2 SFDVKD. The V end was cut by 6 bases, the J end by 7 bases, with 8 bases between. CDR3 size: 11 residues. CDR3 nucleotide sequence: TGTGCCACCAGTTATGGGGTTGAAGCTTTCTTT. As protein: CATSYGVEAFF.

This clonotype occurred a few times. The J gene is TRBJ1-1, the V gene TRBV19; D remains ambiguous. Germline CDR1 and CDR2: LNHDA and SQIVND (reference sequence). The length of the CDR3 is 15 residues. V lost 3 bases and J 0 bases, leaving 11 bases between the germline ends. CDR3 nucleotides: TGTGCCAGTAGTATCGAAGGCAGACTGAACACTGAAGCTTTCTTT. This encodes CASSIEGRLNTEAFF.

This chain joins TRBV19 and TRBJ2-5; a possible D gene is TRBD1 (6 bases). Germline loops: CDR1 LNHDA, CDR2 SQIVND (reference sequence). Trimming stripped 3 bases from V and 5 bases from J, with 19 bases between. This CDR3 has 16 amino acids. The CDR3 DNA reads TGTGCCAGTAGTATTGGCATCGTAGGGGGACGGGAGACCCAGTACTTC. It codes for CASSIGIVGGRETQYF.

This clonotype was counted at least ten times. The chain couples TRBV7-9 to TRBJ2-5; TRBD2 matches at 11 bases. The CDR3 spans 15 residues. V lost 6 bases to trimming and J lost 2 bases; unmatched junction nucleotides: 5. CDR1 and CDR2 from the germline V gene are SEHNR and FQNEAQ (reference sequence). CDR3 protein: CASSLAGGAQETQYF. CDR3 nucleotide sequence: TGTGCCAGCAGTCTAGCGGGGGGAGCGCAAGAGACCCAGTACTTC.

The chain carries TRBV28 and TRBJ2-1; D is undetermined. This CDR3 spans 15 amino acids. Trimming removed 5 bases at V and 1 base at J, with 12 bases between. Germline V gene lookup returns CDR1 MDHEN and CDR2 SYDVKM. The CDR3 here is CASSPHRGSYNEQFF. CDR3 sequence (DNA): TGTGCCAGCAGTCCCCACCGAGGTTCCTACAATGAGCAGTTCTTC.

CDR3 coding DNA: TGCAGCGTTGTTGTTGGGCAGTCCAAGGGACCCCAGCATTTT. Its translation: CSVVVGQSKGPQHF. The V and J genes are TRBV29-1 and TRBJ1-5, with D unresolved. Trimming stripped 4 bases from V and 10 bases from J, with 20 bases between. Germline lookup yields CDR1 SQVTM and CDR2 ANQGSEA. This CDR3 has 14 residues.

This clonotype was seen many times. The chain joins TRBV28 to TRBJ1-5, with D maybe TRBD1 (6 bases). V gave up 11 bases and J gave up 2 bases, with 13 bases separating them. This CDR3 has 13 residues. Germline lookup yields CDR1 MDHEN and CDR2 SYDVKM. This chain's CDR3 is CAQGGGRNQPQHF. The DNA of the CDR3 is TGTGCCCAAGGGGGTGGGCGCAATCAGCCCCAGCATTTT.

This clonotype was recorded at least ten times. The rearrangement joins TRBV11-2 to TRBJ2-5, with D possibly being TRBD2 (6 bases). Trimming removed 2 bases at V and 13 bases at J, with 14 bases between. Germline lookup yields CDR1 SGHAT and CDR2 FQNNGV. CDR3 size: 12 residues. CDR3 loop: CASSLSGGIWYF. CDR3 sequence (DNA): TGTGCCAGCAGCTTAAGTGGGGGGATATGGTACTTC.

The table lists this clonotype with a few counts. The genes are TRBV20-1 and TRBJ2-2; 7 bases line up with TRBD2. CDR3 size: 15 residues. In germline, CDR1 is DFQATT, CDR2 SNEGSKA (reference sequence). V shed 4 bases and J 4 bases; nucleotides not matched to a gene: 9. The CDR3 region has the DNA TGCAGTGCTACCACGGAGGGACTATTCACCGGGGAGCTGTTTTTT. Its translation is CSATTEGLFTGELFF.

The chain is built from TRBV6-5 and TRBJ2-5; maybe TRBD2 (6 bases). CDR3 length: 15 amino acids. CDR1 and CDR2 (germline): MNHEY, SVGAGI. V dropped 2 bases and J dropped 9 bases, with 19 bases sitting between them. The CDR3 region is CASSYEGRAPGAQYF. CDR3 coding DNA: TGTGCCAGCAGTTACGAAGGACGGGCTCCGGGGGCCCAGTACTTC.

As for this clonotype: Being one base from a much bigger clone, this may be a read error. In this CDR3 the conserved last residue, phenylalanine or tryptophan, is missing, so a read error is likely. This sequence joins TRBV11-2 and TRBJ1-6; unclear D gene. Between the trimmed V and J ends, which lost 2 bases and 7 bases, there was a span of 15 bases. CDR3 length: 16 amino acids. Per germline, CDR1 SGHAT and CDR2 FQNNGV. The CDR3 region is CASSLRAYETNSPLHL. The DNA for the CDR3 is TGTGCCAGCAGCTTAAGGGCCTACGAGACCAATTCACCCCTCCACCTT.

This clonotype was recorded many times. The chain has TRBV7-2 and TRBJ2-7, with TRBD2 matching over 13 bases. Germline-derived CDR1 and CDR2 are SGHTA and FQGNSA. V gave up 5 bases and J gave up 2 bases; unmatched junction bases: 6. The CDR3 has 16 amino acids. The CDR3 nucleotides read TGTGCCAGCAGCCACGGACTAGCGGGAGAGACCTACGAGCAGTACTTC. It is translated as CASSHGLAGETYEQYF.